This T cell receptor (beta chain) is drawn from a study of long-term antiretroviral therapy in people with HIV. Study background: The earliest samples predate the 2015 immediate-ART recommendation by about a decade. Study-level points and caveats: Clones that had undergone expansion before ART dominated the repertoire at all time points. Nothing was known about ART adherence, viral resistance or changes in therapy.

The CDR3 covers 15 residues. Germline V gives CDR1 MNHEY, CDR2 SMNVEV (reference sequence). V lost 5 bases, J lost 1 base, and 15 bases lay in between. Runs used v3.0 of the immunoSEQ assay and were done at survey level. This table comes from immunoSEQ multiplex PCR, and its TCRdb copy is limited to in-frame clones, with some not included. Of 30,000 to 35,000 clones listed, about 70% are singletons. As concerns this clone: What it recognizes is unknown.

The receptor comes from a man aged 50 to 60 with HIV. The chain recombines TRBV27 with TRBJ2-7; D tentatively reads TRBD1 or TRBD2 (5 bases each). The source material was unsorted PBMCs, sampled 3 years after starting antiretroviral therapy. The CDR3 sequence is CASSPSGTASYEQYF. CDR3 in DNA: TGTGCCAGCAGTCCCTCCGGGACCGCTTCCTACGAGCAGTACTTC.